One and the same sample provided the 20 T cell receptor beta chains below, sequenced in a study of response to subunit inactivated influenza vaccine. TCRdb passed the RT-PCR reads through MiXCR, listing each CDR3 protein once. The sample lists hundreds of thousands of distinct CDR3 sequences; approximately 15% were seen once. The starting material was PBMCs from blood, obtained 11 to 12 days after vaccination. These receptor sequences come from a man over 45 who received an inactivated influenza vaccine.

This clonotype was detected a few times. In nucleotides, the CDR3 is TGTGCCAGCAGCTCCACGCAGCGGGGGGAGCAGTTCTTC. Translated, it gives CASSSTQRGEQFF. V is TRBV11-3 and J is TRBJ2-1; TRBD2 agrees at 8 bases. The trim removed 4 bases at V and 10 bases at J, leaving 6 bases unmatched. The CDR3 has 13 amino acids. Germline CDR1 is SGHNT and CDR2 is YENEEA. The complete variable domain, with remaining parts taken from reference TRBV11-3 and TRBJ2-1, reads EAGVVQSPRYKIIEKKQPVAFWCNPISGHNTLYWYLQNLGQGPELLIRYENEEAVDDSQLPKDRFSAERLKGVDSTLKIQPAELGDSAVYLCASSSTQRGEQFFGPGTRLTVL.

The table lists this clonotype with a few counts. J is TRBJ1-6 and V is TRBV9; a weak D match, TRBD1 (5 bases). V lost 4 bases and J 0 bases, leaving 8 bases between the germline ends. The CDR3 runs 15 residues. From germline, CDR1 is SGDLS and CDR2 YYNGEE. CDR3 loop: CASSPGGSYNSPLHF. The CDR3 DNA reads TGTGCCAGCAGCCCCGGGGGCTCCTATAATTCACCCCTCCACTTT.

This clonotype was detected only a few times. V gene TRBV4-2 combines with J gene TRBJ1-3; D perhaps matches TRBD1 (5 bases). The CDR3 sequence is 16 residues long. CDR1 is LGHNA, CDR2 YNFKEQ, per germline. V lost 1 base and J lost 3, with 13 bases in between. CDR3 protein: CASSQARGIGGNTIYF. For the CDR3, the DNA is TGTGCCAGCAGCCAAGCCCGGGGCATTGGTGGAAACACCATATATTTT.

The V gene is TRBV9, the J gene TRBJ2-1; 12 positions match TRBD2. Germline V gene data show CDR1 as SGDLS and CDR2 as YYNGEE. With V trimmed by 3 bases and J by 7 bases, 17 bases remained unmatched. The CDR3 runs to 19 residues. The CDR3 coding sequence is TGTGCCAGCAGCGATTTCGGACTAGCGGGATCTCATTCCTTTAATGAGCAGTTCTTC. Amino acids: CASSDFGLAGSHSFNEQFF.

This clonotype appeared a few times. The CDR3 DNA is TGCAGTGCTAGAGATGTAATGGGACAGGGGTGGTACGAGCAGTACTTC. This translates into CSARDVMGQGWYEQYF. V gene TRBV20-1 combines with J gene TRBJ2-7, with 10 bases lining up with TRBD1. This CDR3 is 16 amino acids long. Germline CDR1 and CDR2: DFQATT and SNEGSKA (reference sequence). The V gene end was trimmed by 0 bases and the J gene end by 4 bases; junction bases not matched to a gene: 9.

This clonotype has more than one count but fewer than ten. The gene calls are TRBV10-3 and TRBJ2-3; weak D call: TRBD1 (6 bases). The CDR3 has 15 amino acids. CDR1 and CDR2 (germline): ENHRY, SYGVKD. Trimming left V 6 bases short and J 5 bases short, with 18 bases between. The DNA for the CDR3 is TGTGCCATCAGAAACGGGGACACTGAAATAGATACGCAGTATTTT. As protein: CAIRNGDTEIDTQYF.

This clonotype occurred a few times. The genes are TRBV7-2 and TRBJ2-5, with TRBD1 identical over 11 bases. The ends lost 1 base at V and 5 bases at J; junction bases unmatched: 3. This CDR3 has 15 residues. The germline V gene has CDR1 SGHTA and CDR2 FQGNSA. The CDR3 reads CASSLGDRGFETQYF. CDR3 DNA sequence: TGTGCCAGCAGCTTAGGGGACAGGGGGTTTGAGACCCAGTACTTC.

The rearrangement joins TRBV4-1 to TRBJ1-2; 9 nucleotides match TRBD1. The germline CDR1 and CDR2 sequences are MGHRA and YSYEKL. V lost 3 bases to trimming and J lost 2 bases; unmatched junction nucleotides: 7. The CDR3 spans 16 residues. The CDR3 loop reads CASSHSPGQGNYGYTF. CDR3 nucleotide sequence: TGCGCCAGCAGCCATTCCCCGGGACAGGGAAACTATGGCTACACCTTC.

This clonotype has only a few counts. The chain is built from TRBV20-1 and TRBJ2-3; 7 bases line up with TRBD2. Germline V gives CDR1 DFQATT, CDR2 SNEGSKA (reference sequence). Trimming cost V 3 bases and J 7 bases; bases outside gene matches: 7. The CDR3 is made up of 13 amino acids. The CDR3 DNA reads TGCAGTGCTAGGGGGGGGGGAGGAAATACGCAGTATTTT. Its protein product is CSARGGGGNTQYF.

This clonotype was observed a few times. CDR3 sequence reads: CAIRDRVAYEQYF. CDR3 sequence (DNA): TGTGCCATCAGGGACAGGGTAGCCTACGAGCAGTACTTC. The chain has TRBV10-3 and TRBJ2-7; TRBD1 aligns across 8 bases. This CDR3 has 13 residues. With 6 bases clipped from V and 2 bases from J, the junction kept 3 bases outside the gene matches. Germline CDR1 reads ENHRY; CDR2 reads SYGVKD.

The V gene is TRBV12-3 or TRBV12-4, the J gene TRBJ1-3; unclear D gene. The CDR3 runs 10 residues. With 8 bases removed from V and 9 bases from J, the gap between germline ends came to 8 bases. The CDR3 DNA is TGTGCCAGCGGTCCGGGCACCATATATTTT. Amino acids: CASGPGTIYF.

The V gene is TRBV9, the J gene TRBJ2-1, with 11 bases fitting TRBD1. The CDR3 has 12 residues. Looked up from germline, CDR1 is SGDLS and CDR2 is YYNGEE. V was clipped by 2 bases and J by 12 bases; unmatched bases: 1. The CDR3 DNA reads TGTGCCAGCAGCGTGGACAGGGGGCTGCAGTTCTTC. Translating it yields CASSVDRGLQFF.

This clonotype showed up many times. This chain uses TRBV7-6 with TRBJ1-1, with 9 bases lining up with TRBD1. Germline V lookup: CDR1 SGHVS, CDR2 FNYEAQ. The CDR3 extends over 13 amino acids. The trim removed 9 bases at V and 1 base at J, leaving 3 bases unmatched. CDR3 sequence: CASKDRGNTEAFF. The CDR3 bases are TGTGCCAGTAAGGACAGGGGGAACACTGAAGCTTTCTTT.

The chain uses TRBV5-6 and TRBJ2-7; 8 bases agree with TRBD1. This CDR3 is 13 amino acids long. Germline lookup yields CDR1 SGHDT and CDR2 YYEEEE. V was pared by 3 bases and J by 6 bases, with 5 bases of the junction left unmatched. The CDR3: CASSSGDRGEQYF. DNA of the CDR3: TGTGCCAGCAGCTCCGGAGACAGGGGCGAGCAGTACTTC.

V is TRBV13 and J is TRBJ2-3, with 9 bases lining up with TRBD1. In germline, CDR1 is PRHDT, CDR2 FYEKMQ (reference sequence). The CDR3 length is 16 residues. V shed 5 bases and J 2 bases; nucleotides not matched to a gene: 8. This CDR3 is CASSGQGRLFTDTQYF. DNA of the CDR3: TGTGCCAGCAGCGGACAGGGGCGACTATTCACAGATACGCAGTATTTT.

This clonotype was seen a handful of times. The chain uses TRBV7-9 and TRBJ2-6; unclear D gene. Trimming took off 5 bases at V and 3 bases at J, with 11 bases between the two ends. From germline, CDR1 is SEHNR and CDR2 FQNEAQ (reference sequence). The CDR3 covers 15 residues. CDR3 sequence reads: CASSPVWSGANVLTF. DNA for the CDR3: TGTGCCAGCAGCCCAGTATGGAGTGGGGCCAACGTCCTGACTTTC.

This clonotype has a count of ten or more. The chain has TRBV20-1 and TRBJ2-1; D is uncertain. Germline lookup yields CDR1 DFQATT and CDR2 SNEGSKA (reference sequence). Trimming removed 3 bases from V and 5 bases from J, with 8 bases in between. The CDR3 is 12 amino acids. The CDR3: CSASERNNEQFF. The CDR3 nucleotides are TGCAGTGCTAGTGAGCGCAACAATGAGCAGTTCTTC.

This clonotype was seen a handful of times. The V and J genes are TRBV9 and TRBJ2-7; no definite D call. Germline assignment: CDR1 SGDLS and CDR2 YYNGEE. CDR3 length: 14 amino acids. V gave up 3 bases and J gave up 0 bases, with 10 bases separating them. CDR3 nucleotide sequence: TGTGCCAGCAGCGGGGCTTTAAGCTCCTACGAGCAGTACTTC. This sequence encodes CASSGALSSYEQYF.

The gene calls are TRBV27 and TRBJ2-1; D perhaps matches TRBD2 (7 bases). Between the trimmed V and J ends, which lost 6 bases and 6 bases, there was a span of 15 bases. This CDR3 has 14 residues. Germline V gives CDR1 MNHEY, CDR2 SMNVEV (reference sequence). The CDR3 region has the DNA TGTGCCAGCAGCTACCGCGGGGGCCCCAATGAGCAGTTCTTC. Translating gives CASSYRGGPNEQFF.

This clonotype appeared many times. The chain recombines TRBV7-8 with TRBJ1-5; D unresolved. CDR3 length equals 15 residues. V lost 5 bases and J 1 base, leaving 12 bases between the germline ends. The germline V gene has CDR1 SGHVS and CDR2 FQNEAQ. CDR3 residues: CASSSSHGSNQPQHF. Here the CDR3 DNA reads TGTGCCAGCAGCAGTAGTCACGGGAGCAATCAGCCCCAGCATTTT.